Presented here are 28 T cell receptor beta chains from one specimen sequenced in a study of CD8 T cells in ankylosing spondylitis. Study-level points and caveats: Typical of ankylosing spondylitis blood, it appeared, was a TCR beta motif of under 10 highly homologous variants.

Their antigens are not known. From the 5' RACE reads, TCRdb called clonotypes with MiXCR, one entry per CDR3 protein. The sample carries 200,000 to 250,000 distinct CDR3 sequences, about 18% recorded once. The sequencing input was blood, either unsorted or a sorted T cell fraction (not recorded which). The receptors were gathered from a male donor with ankylosing spondylitis.

This sequence joins TRBV10-3 and TRBJ2-7, with D unclear. The CDR3 is made up of 13 amino acids. The ends were cut back, 4 bases at V and 7 bases at J, with 14 bases in the middle. The germline CDR1 and CDR2 sequences are ENHRY and SYGVKD. CDR3 sequence (DNA): TGTGCCATCAGTGGAGTTGGACCCAATGAGCAGTACTTC. Translating gives CAISGVGPNEQYF.

The V call is TRBV20-1, the J call TRBJ2-5; 7 bases are shared with TRBD2. The V segment lost 3 bases and the J segment 2 bases; nucleotides outside the gene matches: 9. Germline V gene lookup returns CDR1 DFQATT and CDR2 SNEGSKA (reference sequence). The length of the CDR3 is 15 residues. This CDR3 is CSASLLAEGQETQYF. CDR3 in DNA: TGCAGTGCTAGCCTCCTAGCGGAGGGGCAAGAGACCCAGTACTTC.

Ten or more counts support this clonotype. This chain links TRBV28 with TRBJ2-1, with D perhaps given as TRBD1 or TRBD2 (5 bases each). The CDR3 covers 16 residues. Germline CDR1 and CDR2: MDHEN and SYDVKM. V was clipped by 5 bases and J by 8 bases, with 22 bases between them. The CDR3, as DNA: TGTGCCAGCAGTCCCACCCCCCGGGACCCGGGATATGAGCAGTTCTTC. Its protein is CASSPTPRDPGYEQFF.

CDR3 region: CASSDSPLNEQFF. The CDR3 coding sequence is TGTGCCAGCAGTGACTCACCGCTCAATGAGCAGTTCTTC. The rearrangement links TRBV6-4 to TRBJ2-1; D not certain. Looked up from germline, CDR1 is MRHNA and CDR2 is SNTAGT. V gave up 0 bases and J gave up 6 bases, with 6 bases separating them. The CDR3 is made up of 13 amino acids.

This clonotype was seen more than once but under ten times. The chain employs TRBV28 and TRBJ2-1; 8 nucleotides line up with TRBD2. The CDR3 contains 14 residues. Trimming took 8 bases from V and 3 from J; bases not matched to a gene: 6. Per the germline V gene, CDR1 is MDHEN and CDR2 is SYDVKM. The CDR3 DNA sequence: TGTGCCAGCCAGGGCCTAGCGGGCTACAATGAGCAGTTCTTC. It codes for CASQGLAGYNEQFF.

The chain employs TRBV29-1 and TRBJ2-1, with 8 bases fitting TRBD2. The CDR3 runs to 15 residues. Trimming cost V 5 bases and J 4 bases; bases outside gene matches: 10. Germline assignment: CDR1 SQVTM and CDR2 ANQGSEA. CDR3: CSVRPGLEVYNEQFF. CDR3 DNA: TGCAGCGTTCGACCGGGACTAGAAGTTTACAATGAGCAGTTCTTC.

This clonotype has just a few counts. The CDR3 coding sequence is TGTGCCAGCAGTTTAGCCCTTAGGGACAGGGAGAACTATGGCTACACCTTC. Translated: CASSLALRDRENYGYTF. The gene calls are TRBV12-3 or TRBV12-4 and TRBJ1-2; 9 bases fit TRBD1. The CDR3 spans 17 residues. The V gene end was trimmed by 0 bases and the J gene end by 2 bases; junction bases not matched to a gene: 7.

This clonotype turned up a few times. V usage is TRBV27 and J usage is TRBJ2-1; D uncertain. Trimming took 6 bases from V and 10 from J, leaving 16 bases between them. CDR1 and CDR2 (germline): MNHEY, SMNVEV (reference sequence). The CDR3 extends over 13 amino acids. DNA for the CDR3: TGTGCCAGCAGCATTGCCAGCGTGACCGAGCAGTTCTTC. Amino acids: CASSIASVTEQFF.

The rearrangement uses TRBV11-3 and TRBJ2-2; D possibly matches TRBD1 or TRBD2 (6 bases each). Germline CDR1 is SGHNT and CDR2 is YENEEA. With 5 bases removed from V and 1 base from J, the gap between germline ends came to 14 bases. CDR3 length equals 16 residues. The CDR3 sequence: CASSDEGGLNTGELFF. The CDR3, as DNA: TGTGCCAGCAGCGACGAGGGGGGTTTGAACACCGGGGAGCTGTTTTTT.

This clonotype showed up just a few times. The CDR3 sequence: CASKEDSSYEQYF. CDR3 DNA sequence: TGTGCCAGCAAGGAGGACAGCTCCTACGAGCAGTACTTC. The chain joins TRBV27 to TRBJ2-7; a possible D gene is TRBD1 (6 bases). The V gene lost 7 bases and the J gene lost 0 bases, with 10 bases spanning the gap. The CDR3 is 13 residues long. From germline, CDR1 is MNHEY and CDR2 SMNVEV (reference sequence).

This clonotype was detected only once. The V gene is TRBV6-5, the J gene TRBJ2-7; TRBD2 agrees at 11 bases. The trim removed 4 bases at V and 3 bases at J, leaving 8 bases unmatched. The CDR3 covers 16 residues. Germline lookup yields CDR1 MNHEY and CDR2 SVGAGI. As DNA, the CDR3 is TGTGCCAGCAGTTCCCAGATAGCGGGAGGGTTCTACGAGCAGTACTTC. Protein: CASSSQIAGGFYEQYF.

This sequence joins TRBV19 and TRBJ2-2; unclear D gene. The CDR3 totals 13 residues. Germline CDR1 reads LNHDA; CDR2 reads SQIVND (reference sequence). V shed 3 bases and J shed 7 bases, with 9 bases lying between them. The CDR3 protein is CASSIFPVGELFF. The CDR3 DNA reads TGTGCCAGTAGTATTTTCCCGGTCGGGGAGCTGTTTTTT. Full variable domain (missing parts from reference TRBV19 and TRBJ2-2): DGGITQSPKYLFRKEGQNVTLSCEQNLNHDAMYWYRQDPGQGLRLIYYSQIVNDFQKGDIAEGYSVSREKKESFPLTVTSAQKNPTAFYLCASSIFPVGELFFGEGSRLTVL.

The rearrangement uses TRBV11-2 and TRBJ1-1; 7 positions agree with TRBD1. V lost 5 bases, J lost 0 bases, and 15 bases stayed unmatched. The CDR3 length is 18 residues. Germline loops: CDR1 SGHAT, CDR2 FQNNGV. The CDR3 DNA is TGTGCCAGCAGCCCCTACAGGGGCGTGCAAATCATGAACACTGAAGCTTTCTTT. Residues: CASSPYRGVQIMNTEAFF.

The chain uses TRBV15 and TRBJ1-3; the D is unclear. The CDR3 sequence is 16 residues long. The V end lost 1 base, the J end lost 2 bases, and 12 bases lay between the germline ends. The V gene's germline CDR1 is LNHNV and CDR2 YYDKDF (reference sequence). Here the CDR3 DNA reads TGTGCCACCAGCAGAGCGGGCGGGGAAGCTGGAAACACCATATATTTT. Translating it yields CATSRAGGEAGNTIYF. Full variable domain (rest looked up from reference TRBV15 and TRBJ1-3): DAMVIQNPRYQVTQFGKPVTLSCSQTLNHNVMYWYQQKSSQAPKLLFHYYDKDFNNEADTPDNFQSRRPNTSFCFLDIRSPGLGDTAMYLCATSRAGGEAGNTIYFGEGSWLTVV.

The chain carries TRBV9 and TRBJ2-3; 8 bases map to TRBD2. CDR3 length equals 15 residues. Trimming removed 3 bases from V and 2 bases from J; junction bases left unmatched: 5. The germline gives CDR1 SGDLS, CDR2 YYNGEE. This CDR3 reads CASSATSGSTDTQYF. The DNA for the CDR3 is TGTGCCAGCAGCGCCACTAGCGGATCCACAGATACGCAGTATTTT.

This clonotype was observed a few times. The rearrangement uses TRBV3-1 and TRBJ2-7; possible D gene TRBD1, 6 bases. V dropped 1 base and J dropped 2 bases, with 12 bases sitting between them. The CDR3 spans 15 residues. From germline, CDR1 is LGHDT and CDR2 YNNKEL (reference sequence). CDR3 loop: CASSQGDTNPYEQYF. Here the CDR3 DNA reads TGTGCCAGCAGCCAAGGGGACACTAACCCCTACGAGCAGTACTTC.

V usage is TRBV20-1 and J usage is TRBJ2-1; unclear D gene. The V end lost 1 base, the J end lost 5 bases, and 18 bases lay between the germline ends. The CDR3 totals 16 residues. The germline gives CDR1 DFQATT, CDR2 SNEGSKA (reference sequence). This CDR3 reads CSARGINWSTHNEQFF. For the CDR3, the DNA is TGCAGTGCTAGAGGCATTAATTGGTCTACCCACAATGAGCAGTTCTTC.

The chain carries TRBV4-3 and TRBJ2-5, with 10 bases that match TRBD2. This CDR3 comprises 17 residues. The trim removed 0 bases at V and 5 bases at J, leaving 9 bases unmatched. The germline gives CDR1 LGHNA, CDR2 YSLEER. DNA for the CDR3: TGCGCCAGCAGCCAAGATCCAGCGGGAGGGTCCTTCGAGACCCAGTACTTC. Its translation: CASSQDPAGGSFETQYF.

The CDR3 region is CASSYRDGNYEQYF. The CDR3 bases are TGTGCCAGCAGTTACCGGGACGGAAACTACGAGCAGTACTTC. The chain employs TRBV6-5 and TRBJ2-7; D may be TRBD1 or TRBD2 (5 bases each). The V gene's germline CDR1 is MNHEY and CDR2 SVGAGI. V gave up 2 bases and J gave up 3 bases, with 11 bases separating them. The CDR3 runs to 14 residues.

This clonotype was observed many times. This chain joins TRBV20-1 and TRBJ1-5; 7 nucleotides match TRBD1. From germline, CDR1 is DFQATT and CDR2 SNEGSKA (reference sequence). The CDR3 has 17 residues. With 6 bases clipped from V and 2 bases from J, the junction kept 16 bases outside the gene matches. CDR3 sequence reads: CSAPHPDRAGGNQPQHF. CDR3 DNA: TGCAGTGCCCCCCATCCCGACAGGGCCGGCGGCAATCAGCCCCAGCATTTT.

The CDR3 loop is CASSQVSGRAYEQYF. In DNA form, the CDR3 reads TGTGCCAGCAGCCAAGTATCAGGGAGGGCCTACGAGCAGTACTTC. V and J are TRBV14 and TRBJ2-7, with 7 positions matching TRBD2. V shed 1 base, J shed 2 bases, and the junction held 5 bases outside the gene matches. This CDR3 is 15 amino acids long. Germline assignment: CDR1 SGHDN and CDR2 FVKESK.

The chain carries TRBV27 and TRBJ1-1, with D perhaps TRBD1 (5 bases). CDR3 length: 14 amino acids. Germline loops: CDR1 MNHEY, CDR2 SMNVEV (reference sequence). Trimming took 4 bases from V and 7 from J, leaving 16 bases between them. CDR3 DNA sequence: TGTGCCAGCAGTTCTCGTGCGGGGGGGGGTGAAGCTTTCTTT. It encodes CASSSRAGGGEAFF.

V and J are TRBV7-6 and TRBJ2-2; unclear D gene. Per the germline V gene, CDR1 is SGHVS and CDR2 is FNYEAQ. V gave up 5 bases and J gave up 7 bases, with 8 bases separating them. The CDR3 totals 12 residues. CDR3 sequence reads: CASSRPGGELFF. The CDR3, as DNA: TGTGCCAGCAGCCGCCCGGGCGGGGAGCTGTTTTTT.

The chain joins TRBV29-1 to TRBJ2-2; D is possibly TRBD1 or TRBD2 (5 bases each). CDR3 size: 13 residues. With 5 bases removed from V and 6 bases from J, the gap between germline ends came to 13 bases. The germline V gene encodes CDR1 SQVTM and CDR2 ANQGSEA. DNA for the CDR3: TGCAGCGTTTCCCTGCTGGGGGCCGGGGAGCTGTTTTTT. Its protein product is CSVSLLGAGELFF.

This chain links TRBV27 with TRBJ2-6, with D unresolved. Trimming removed 7 bases from V and 0 bases from J, with 10 bases in between. This CDR3 contains 15 residues. Germline V lookup: CDR1 MNHEY, CDR2 SMNVEV (reference sequence). DNA for the CDR3: TGTGCCAGCACCTGGGTTACCTCTGGGGCCAACGTCCTGACTTTC. Its translation is CASTWVTSGANVLTF.

The chain carries TRBV4-2 and TRBJ2-7; no reliable D call. The CDR3 spans 13 residues. Per the germline V gene, CDR1 is LGHNA and CDR2 is YNFKEQ. The V end was cut by 4 bases, the J end by 4 bases, with 11 bases between. CDR3 nucleotide sequence: TGTGCCAGCAGCCCGTACGAACAGTACGAGCAGTACTTC. Amino acid sequence: CASSPYEQYEQYF.

The rearrangement uses TRBV27 and TRBJ2-3; TRBD2 aligns across 9 bases. Germline trimming cut 7 bases from V and 6 bases from J; bases unmatched to any gene: 8. Germline CDR1 is MNHEY and CDR2 is SMNVEV (reference sequence). The CDR3 length is 14 residues. The CDR3 bases are TGTGCCAGCAAGCCGGGACTAGCACGGGATACGCAGTATTTT. The encoded protein is CASKPGLARDTQYF.

V gene TRBV28 combines with J gene TRBJ2-1, with TRBD1 as a possible D gene (6 bases). Germline lookup yields CDR1 MDHEN and CDR2 SYDVKM. Trimming pared 4 bases from V and 2 bases from J, leaving 15 bases between. This CDR3 has 16 residues. The CDR3 spells CASSSNPGVAYNEQFF. CDR3 in DNA: TGTGCCAGCAGTTCCAATCCAGGGGTCGCCTACAATGAGCAGTTCTTC. Full variable domain (outside the CDR3, taken from reference TRBV28 and TRBJ2-1): DVKVTQSSRYLVKRTGEKVFLECVQDMDHENMFWYRQDPGLGLRLIYFSYDVKMKEKGDIPEGYSVSREKKERFSLILESASTNQTSMYLCASSSNPGVAYNEQFFGPGTRLTVL.